What follows are 23 T cell receptor beta chains derived from one specimen sequenced in a study of cytomegalovirus exposure and HLA in healthy donors. The PCR contained 60 Vbeta and 13 Jbeta primers. Sequencing used immunoSEQ multiplex PCR; TCRdb keeps in-frame clones, though not all of them. The sample includes around 150,000 clones, around four fifths of them seen just once. Specimen: PBMCs. These receptors all stem from a man under 40 in good health and CMV-seropositive.

The rearrangement uses TRBV18 and TRBJ2-7, with 11 bases that match TRBD2. V shed 3 bases and J 1 base; nucleotides not matched to a gene: 8. Germline assignment: CDR1 KGHSH and CDR2 LQKENI. This CDR3 is built from 17 residues. The CDR3 DNA reads as TGTGCCAGCTCACCGGCTGTAGGGACTAGCGGTTCCTACGAGCAGTACTTC. Amino acid sequence: CASSPAVGTSGSYEQYF.

This clone occurred a few times. The V and J genes are TRBV7-9 and TRBJ2-2; 10 nucleotides align to TRBD2. The germline CDR1 and CDR2 sequences are SEHNR and FQNEAQ (reference sequence). The V gene end was trimmed by 3 bases and the J gene end by 4 bases; junction bases not matched to a gene: 5. There are 16 residues in the CDR3. Written as DNA, the CDR3 is TGTGCCAGCAGCTTGCGACTAGCGGGTCCCACCGGGGAGCTGTTTTTT. Protein product: CASSLRLAGPTGELFF.

V gene TRBV7-9 combines with J gene TRBJ1-6; 8 nucleotides agree with TRBD1. Losses at the gene ends were 4 bases for V and 7 bases for J; bases not matched to a gene: 6. The CDR3 sequence is 15 residues long. Germline lookup yields CDR1 SEHNR and CDR2 FQNEAQ (reference sequence). The CDR3 loop reads CASSSTTGANSPLHF. Written as DNA, the CDR3 is TGTGCCAGCAGCTCCACGACAGGGGCCAATTCACCCCTCCACTTT.

V and J are TRBV11-3 and TRBJ2-1; 7 nucleotides line up with TRBD1. V trimming: 5 bases; J trimming: 5 bases; junction bases outside the gene matches: 0. Germline assignment: CDR1 SGHNT and CDR2 YENEEA. The CDR3 has 12 residues. The CDR3 nucleotides read TGTGCCAGCAGCCAGGGGGACAATGAGCAGTTCTTC. It specifies CASSQGDNEQFF.

This clone has just a few counts. The gene calls are TRBV7-9 and TRBJ2-7; TRBD1 aligns across 12 bases. The germline V gene encodes CDR1 SEHNR and CDR2 FQNEAQ (reference sequence). With 7 bases clipped from V and 6 bases from J, the junction kept 7 bases outside the gene matches. The CDR3 runs 14 residues. Here the CDR3 DNA reads TGTGCCAGCACCTCGGGACAGGGGGCTGGCGAGCAGTACTTC. This gives the protein CASTSGQGAGEQYF.

The chain couples TRBV6-6 to TRBJ2-2, with 11 bases matching TRBD2. Germline V gene sequence: CDR1 MNHNY, CDR2 SVGAGI (reference sequence). The CDR3 runs 14 residues. Germline trimming cut 6 bases from V and 6 bases from J; bases unmatched to any gene: 3. Here the CDR3 reads CASSLSGGAGELFF. CDR3 nucleotides: TGTGCCAGCAGCCTTAGCGGGGGGGCCGGGGAGCTGTTTTTT.

The chain employs TRBV18 and TRBJ2-3; D gene uncertain. The V and J ends lost 5 bases and 0 bases respectively, with 6 bases between them. CDR3 length: 13 residues. In germline, CDR1 is KGHSH, CDR2 LQKENI. In DNA form, the CDR3 reads TGTGCCAGCTCAAGTACTAGCACAGATACGCAGTATTTT. Translated, it gives CASSSTSTDTQYF.

This clone was observed a handful of times. The V and J genes are TRBV6-6 and TRBJ2-7; TRBD2 agrees at 11 bases. V lost 6 bases, J lost 5 bases, and 6 bases stayed unmatched. The germline gives CDR1 MNHNY, CDR2 SVGAGI (reference sequence). The CDR3 totals 14 residues. CDR3 sequence reads: CASSHTSGRDEQYF. In DNA form, the CDR3 reads TGTGCCAGCAGCCATACTAGCGGGAGAGACGAGCAGTACTTC.

In its sample, this clone was seen a few times. The rearrangement uses TRBV6-1 and TRBJ1-2; 10 positions agree with TRBD1. This CDR3 region has 14 residues. The germline V gene encodes CDR1 MNHNS and CDR2 SASEGT. J gave up 8 bases and V 10 bases, and 13 bases lay outside the gene matches. The CDR3 DNA reads as TGTGCCATAGGGGCCGGGGACAGGGGTTTAGGCTACACCTTC. Its protein is CAIGAGDRGLGYTF.

The chain joins TRBV7-2 to TRBJ2-7, with 9 bases aligning to TRBD1. The CDR3 runs 14 residues. V trimming: 4 bases; J trimming: 6 bases; junction bases outside the gene matches: 7. Germline-derived CDR1 and CDR2 are SGHTA and FQGNSA. The CDR3 sequence: CASSSGQGFFEQYF. CDR3 in DNA: TGTGCCAGCAGCTCGGGACAGGGTTTCTTCGAGCAGTACTTC.

The genes are TRBV27 and TRBJ2-7, with D possibly TRBD2 on 6 matching bases. The CDR3 is 15 amino acids. The V gene lost 5 bases and the J gene lost 1 base, with 15 bases spanning the gap. Germline V gene sequence: CDR1 MNHEY, CDR2 SMNVEV (reference sequence). In DNA, the CDR3 is TGTGCCAGCAGTGATTTAGCGGCAACATCCTACGAGCAGTACTTC. Translation: CASSDLAATSYEQYF.

This chain links TRBV18 with TRBJ2-1, with 9 bases fitting TRBD2. Germline V gene sequence: CDR1 KGHSH, CDR2 LQKENI. The CDR3 loop spans 17 amino acids. J lost 2 bases, V lost 0 bases, and 5 bases had no gene match. The CDR3 reads CASSPPIAGAAYNEQFF. The CDR3 coding sequence is TGTGCCAGCTCACCACCAATAGCGGGGGCCGCCTACAATGAGCAGTTCTTC.

CDR3: CASSLGPAQNIQYF. CDR3 in DNA: TGTGCCAGCAGTTTAGGCCCTGCTCAAAACATTCAGTACTTC. This sequence joins TRBV28 and TRBJ2-4, with D hard to call. This CDR3 spans 14 amino acids. The V gene's germline CDR1 is MDHEN and CDR2 SYDVKM. The ends were cut back, 2 bases at V and 5 bases at J, with 10 bases in the middle.

The chain employs TRBV4-1 and TRBJ1-6, with 9 bases that match TRBD1. The CDR3 has 17 residues. After removal of 6 bases from V and 6 bases from J, the junction contained 12 bases not matched to a gene. Germline-derived CDR1 and CDR2 are MGHRA and YSYEKL. CDR3 coding DNA: TGCGCCAGCAGTTACACCGGGACAGGGATTTCTAATTCACCCCTCCACTTT. Its protein is CASSYTGTGISNSPLHF.

The rearrangement links TRBV5-6 to TRBJ2-5, with 13 bases aligning to TRBD2. J lost 6 bases, V lost 2 bases, and 10 bases had no gene match. CDR1 is SGHDT and CDR2 is YYEEEE in the germline V gene. The CDR3 contains 17 residues. The CDR3 DNA follows: TGTGCCAGCAGCTTAGAATTGACTAGCGGGGGGCCAAAGACCCAGTACTTC. Residues: CASSLELTSGGPKTQYF.

The chain combines TRBV7-2 with TRBJ2-5, with 10 bases matching TRBD2. V shed 6 bases and J 2 bases; nucleotides not matched to a gene: 9. In germline, CDR1 is SGHTA, CDR2 FQGNSA. The CDR3 has 16 amino acids. The CDR3 DNA is TGTGCCAGCAGAAAAGGACTAGCGGCTACACAAGAGACCCAGTACTTC. As protein: CASRKGLAATQETQYF.

The chain carries TRBV7-2 and TRBJ2-3, with 7 bases matching TRBD2. The CDR3 sequence is 17 residues long. V lost 0 bases, J lost 5 bases, and 11 bases stayed unmatched. Germline CDR1 and CDR2: SGHTA and FQGNSA. This CDR3 is CASSLARGREGKDTQYF. The CDR3 DNA reads TGTGCCAGCAGCTTAGCGCGGGGGAGGGAAGGAAAAGATACGCAGTATTTT.

This clone was counted between two and nine times. The V gene is TRBV7-9, the J gene TRBJ1-1; TRBD1 aligns across 10 bases. With V trimmed by 5 bases and J by 6 bases, 9 bases remained unmatched. Germline V gene lookup returns CDR1 SEHNR and CDR2 FQNEAQ (reference sequence). This CDR3 has 15 amino acids. The CDR3 here is CASSPRQGARAEAFF. The CDR3 region has the DNA TGTGCCAGCAGCCCGAGACAGGGGGCTAGAGCTGAAGCTTTCTTT. Full variable domain (rest looked up from reference TRBV7-9 and TRBJ1-1): DTGVSQNPRHKITKRGQNVTFRCDPISEHNRLYWYRQTLGQGPEFLTYFQNEAQLEKSRLLSDRFSAERPKGSFSTLEIQRTEQGDSAMYLCASSPRQGARAEAFFGQGTRLTVV.

V is TRBV28 and J is TRBJ1-5; weak D call: TRBD1 (5 bases). The CDR3 length is 17 residues. The V gene's germline CDR1 is MDHEN and CDR2 SYDVKM. The germline V and J ends were trimmed by 8 bases and 2 bases, with 22 bases remaining between them. The CDR3 sequence is CASELSNGAVGNQPQHF. The CDR3 nucleotides read TGTGCCAGCGAGTTGAGTAATGGGGCTGTGGGCAATCAGCCCCAGCATTTT.

This clone was detected only a few times. The chain is built from TRBV27 and TRBJ2-5; D ambiguous. Germline V gene lookup returns CDR1 MNHEY and CDR2 SMNVEV (reference sequence). V was clipped by 3 bases and J by 1 base, with 3 bases between them. The CDR3 consists of 12 residues. For the CDR3, the DNA is TGTGCCAGCAGTTTTAGCCAAGAGACCCAGTACTTC. It is translated as CASSFSQETQYF.

The rearrangement uses TRBV5-1 and TRBJ2-1; TRBD2 agrees at 7 bases. The CDR3 has 16 residues. CDR1 is SGHRS, CDR2 YFSETQ, per germline. J gave up 5 bases and V 1 base, and 9 bases lay outside the gene matches. This CDR3 is CASSLPPRGGHNEQFF. The CDR3 coding sequence is TGCGCCAGCAGCTTGCCGCCTCGGGGAGGGCACAATGAGCAGTTCTTC.

The chain recombines TRBV7-9 with TRBJ1-4, with TRBD1 matching 8 bases. The CDR3 is made up of 18 amino acids. V dropped 5 bases and J dropped 0; count of bases not matched to a gene: 11. Germline V gene lookup returns CDR1 SEHNR and CDR2 FQNEAQ (reference sequence). CDR3 coding DNA: TGTGCCAGCAGCAACCGGGGACAGGTTACTGCAACTAATGAAAAACTGTTTTTT. Its protein is CASSNRGQVTATNEKLFF.

The J gene is TRBJ2-2, the V gene TRBV5-8, with 11 bases that match TRBD2. The J segment lost 4 bases and the V segment lost 4 bases, leaving 3 bases of the junction unmatched. Germline CDR1 reads SGHTS; CDR2 reads YDEGEE. This CDR3 spans 15 amino acids. This CDR3 reads CASSPGTSGTGELFF. The CDR3 DNA sequence: TGTGCCAGCAGCCCCGGGACTAGCGGCACCGGGGAGCTGTTTTTT.